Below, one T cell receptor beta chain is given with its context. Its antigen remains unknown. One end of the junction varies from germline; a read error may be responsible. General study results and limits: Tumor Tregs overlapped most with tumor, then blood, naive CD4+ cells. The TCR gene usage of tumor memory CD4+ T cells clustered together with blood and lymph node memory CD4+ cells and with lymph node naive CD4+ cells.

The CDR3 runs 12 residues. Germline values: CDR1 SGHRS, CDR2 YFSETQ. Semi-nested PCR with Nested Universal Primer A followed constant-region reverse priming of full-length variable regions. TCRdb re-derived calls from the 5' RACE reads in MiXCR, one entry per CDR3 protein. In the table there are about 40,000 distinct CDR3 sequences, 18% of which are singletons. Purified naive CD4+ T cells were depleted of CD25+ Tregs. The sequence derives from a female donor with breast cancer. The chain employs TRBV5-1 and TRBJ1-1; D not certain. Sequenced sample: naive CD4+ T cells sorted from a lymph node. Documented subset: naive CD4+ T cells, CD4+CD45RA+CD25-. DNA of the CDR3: TGCGCCAGCAGCTTAACGAACACTGGAGCTTTCTTT. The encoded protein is CASSLTNTGAFF.